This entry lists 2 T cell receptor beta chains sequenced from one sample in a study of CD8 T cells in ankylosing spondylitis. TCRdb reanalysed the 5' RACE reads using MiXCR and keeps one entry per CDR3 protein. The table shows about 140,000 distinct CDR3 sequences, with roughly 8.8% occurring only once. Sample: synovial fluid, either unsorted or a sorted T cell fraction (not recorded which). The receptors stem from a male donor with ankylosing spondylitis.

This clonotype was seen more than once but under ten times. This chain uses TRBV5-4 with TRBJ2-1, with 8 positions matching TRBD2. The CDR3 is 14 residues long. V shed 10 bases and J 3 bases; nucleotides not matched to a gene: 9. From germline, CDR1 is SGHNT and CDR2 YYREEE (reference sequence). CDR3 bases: TGTGCCCTGAGTGGCGGGGGGCGCTACAATGAGCAGTTCTTC. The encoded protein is CALSGGGRYNEQFF.

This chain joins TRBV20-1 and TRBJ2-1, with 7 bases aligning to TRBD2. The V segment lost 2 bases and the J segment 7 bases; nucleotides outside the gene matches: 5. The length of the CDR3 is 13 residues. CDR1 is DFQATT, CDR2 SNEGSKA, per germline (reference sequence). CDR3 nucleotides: TGCAGTGCTAGACCTACGGGGGGAAATGAGCAGTTCTTC. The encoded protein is CSARPTGGNEQFF.